The 16 T cell receptor beta chains given below trace back to one sample, sequenced in a study of Ad26.COV2.S vaccination and SARS-CoV-2 variants (TCRdb year 2021). The sample's treatment or condition label is to be understood as: 15 to 20 received Ad26.COV2.S at low or high dose, single or two shots; several received placebo; per-sample allocation not given. Repertoires of vaccine and placebo recipients were sequenced from samples collected on day 63 after the first injection. Library method: the immunoSEQ multiplex PCR assay. Drawn from immuneACCESS, this table holds only the in-frame rearrangements with V and J called that TCRdb kept. Clones are partly lost; checked studies trace under half to an unresolved V gene and leave the rest unexplained. Present in this sample are about 440,000 clones, about 92% of which were seen just once. The ten biggest clones cover more than 3.5% of the sample. The material was peripheral blood, obtained in a trial of Ad26.COV2.S vaccine versus placebo. The receptors originated from a person between 18 and 65 years old who received the Ad26.COV2.S COVID-19 vaccine or a placebo.

The chain joins TRBV19 to TRBJ2-3, with TRBD2 matching 10 bases. The CDR3 totals 18 residues. J lost 1 base, V lost 6 bases, and 13 bases had no gene match. Germline lookup yields CDR1 LNHDA and CDR2 SQIVND (reference sequence). The CDR3 sequence: CASSAWASGSRGTDTQYF. As DNA, the CDR3 is TGTGCCAGTAGCGCATGGGCTAGCGGGAGTAGGGGCACAGATACGCAGTATTTT. Combining the CDR3 with reference TRBV19 and TRBJ2-3 gives the whole variable domain DGGITQSPKYLFRKEGQNVTLSCEQNLNHDAMYWYRQDPGQGLRLIYYSQIVNDFQKGDIAEGYSVSREKKESFPLTVTSAQKNPTAFYLCASSAWASGSRGTDTQYFGPGTRLTVL.

V is TRBV28 and J is TRBJ2-2, with unresolved D. The CDR3 extends over 12 amino acids. The germline V and J ends were trimmed by 6 bases and 8 bases, with 10 bases remaining between them. The germline V gene has CDR1 MDHEN and CDR2 SYDVKM. CDR3: CASSLELGELFF. The CDR3 DNA follows: TGTGCCAGCAGCCTGGAGCTTGGGGAGCTGTTTTTT.

The V and J genes are TRBV10-3 and TRBJ1-2, with a weak D call TRBD1 (6 bases). The CDR3 is 15 residues long. Deletions cut 3 bases from V and 2 bases from J, with 13 bases between. The V gene's germline CDR1 is ENHRY and CDR2 SYGVKD. CDR3 sequence (DNA): TGTGCCATCAGTGACCGGACAGAGCCAAACTATGGCTACACCTTC. Its protein product is CAISDRTEPNYGYTF.

J is TRBJ2-7 and V is TRBV5-6; TRBD2 aligns across 7 bases. This CDR3 is 12 amino acids long. The V and J ends lost 5 bases and 6 bases, in that order; junction bases with no gene match: 5. Germline assignment: CDR1 SGHDT and CDR2 YYEEEE. CDR3 amino acids: CASSHPGGEQYF. CDR3 DNA: TGTGCCAGCAGTCATCCGGGAGGCGAGCAGTACTTC.

The gene calls are TRBV29-1 and TRBJ2-3, with unresolved D. V gave up 7 bases and J gave up 5 bases, with 10 bases separating them. The CDR3 sequence is 11 residues long. Per the germline V gene, CDR1 is SQVTM and CDR2 is ANQGSEA. As DNA, the CDR3 is TGCAGCGCGGCCCCCGGAGATACGCAGTATTTT. Translating it yields CSAAPGDTQYF.

This clone appeared once. The chain carries TRBV7-8 and TRBJ2-5, with 9 bases matching TRBD1. The germline V gene has CDR1 SGHVS and CDR2 FQNEAQ. The CDR3 contains 15 residues. With 5 bases clipped from V and 4 bases from J, the junction kept 8 bases outside the gene matches. The CDR3 region is CASSISTGGIETQYF. DNA for the CDR3: TGTGCCAGCAGCATATCGACAGGGGGAATAGAGACCCAGTACTTC.

This clone was recorded a few times. V and J are TRBV3-1 (or the pseudogene TRBV3-2) and TRBJ1-4; no reliable D call. V lost 3 bases and J lost 5, with 7 bases in between. This CDR3 spans 13 amino acids. Germline lookup yields CDR1 LGHDT and CDR2 YNNKEL (reference sequence). The CDR3: CASSQQRNEKLFF. The CDR3 coding sequence is TGTGCCAGCAGCCAGCAGAGGAATGAAAAACTGTTTTTT.

The chain recombines TRBV28 with TRBJ2-1; 10 bases fit TRBD2. Per germline, CDR1 MDHEN and CDR2 SYDVKM. The CDR3 covers 20 residues. The ends lost 6 bases at V and 5 bases at J; junction bases unmatched: 22. The CDR3 DNA is TGTGCCAGCAGCCCTCGTGAATCGATATCCTCTAGCGGGAGAGACAATGAGCAGTTCTTC. Amino acid sequence: CASSPRESISSSGRDNEQFF.

This clone was found a few times. V gene TRBV15 combines with J gene TRBJ1-6; 9 bases map to TRBD1. The V segment lost 5 bases and the J segment 7 bases; nucleotides outside the gene matches: 9. This CDR3 spans 16 amino acids. Looked up from germline, CDR1 is LNHNV and CDR2 is YYDKDF (reference sequence). The CDR3 region is CATSSTQGARNSPLHF. The CDR3 nucleotides read TGTGCCACCAGCTCCACACAGGGGGCGAGGAATTCACCCCTCCACTTT.

The chain carries TRBV24-1 and TRBJ2-2, with 9 bases that match TRBD2. Germline CDR1 KGHDR, CDR2 SFDVKD. Losses at the gene ends were 2 bases for V and 7 bases for J; bases not matched to a gene: 7. CDR3 size: 16 residues. The CDR3 sequence is CATSDSGLAEVGELFF. CDR3 coding DNA: TGTGCCACCAGTGATTCGGGACTAGCTGAGGTCGGGGAGCTGTTTTTT.

The rearrangement joins TRBV5-1 to TRBJ2-1, with 13 bases lining up with TRBD2. V trimming: 3 bases; J trimming: 2 bases; junction bases outside the gene matches: 14. The CDR3 has 20 amino acids. Germline values: CDR1 SGHRS, CDR2 YFSETQ. CDR3 nucleotide sequence: TGCGCCAGCAGCTCGGAGGGACTAGCGGGAATTATTTTGCCCTACAATGAGCAGTTCTTC. This encodes CASSSEGLAGIILPYNEQFF.

The chain uses TRBV6-5 and TRBJ2-7; 10 bases map to TRBD1. Germline V gene data show CDR1 as MNHEY and CDR2 as SVGAGI. J lost 8 bases, V lost 6 bases, and 4 bases had no gene match. CDR3 size: 12 residues. CDR3 in DNA: TGTGCCAGCAGCCGACAGGGGGCCAAGCAGTACTTC. It is translated as CASSRQGAKQYF.

The rearrangement uses TRBV28 and TRBJ2-7; 8 positions agree with TRBD2. The CDR3 has 15 residues. Trimming took 2 bases from V and 2 from J; bases not matched to a gene: 5. The germline gives CDR1 MDHEN, CDR2 SYDVKM. CDR3 sequence: CASSLDGTRTYEQYF. In DNA, the CDR3 is TGTGCCAGCAGTTTAGATGGGACTAGGACCTACGAGCAGTACTTC. The full variable domain, with the rest looked up from reference TRBV28 and TRBJ2-7, is DVKVTQSSRYLVKRTGEKVFLECVQDMDHENMFWYRQDPGLGLRLIYFSYDVKMKEKGDIPEGYSVSREKKERFSLILESASTNQTSMYLCASSLDGTRTYEQYFGPGTRLTVT.

The rearrangement uses TRBV9 and TRBJ2-1, with D perhaps TRBD1 (5 bases). The V end was cut by 6 bases, the J end by 7 bases, with 11 bases between. Germline loops: CDR1 SGDLS, CDR2 YYNGEE. The CDR3 extends over 12 amino acids. The CDR3 region is CASNRAGNEQFF. The CDR3 nucleotides read TGTGCCAGCAATCGTGCAGGGAATGAGCAGTTCTTC.

The chain links TRBV4-3 to TRBJ2-7, with D possibly matching TRBD2 (6 bases). The CDR3 runs 14 residues. Trimming left V 4 bases short and J 4 bases short, with 14 bases between. In germline, CDR1 is LGHNA, CDR2 YSLEER. CDR3 bases: TGCGCCAGCAGCCCCGGGAGTGGGGCATACGAGCAGTACTTC. Its protein is CASSPGSGAYEQYF.

A single count supports this clone. The chain recombines TRBV4-1 with TRBJ2-7; 9 positions agree with TRBD1. Germline V gives CDR1 MGHRA, CDR2 YSYEKL. With V trimmed by 0 bases and J by 4 bases, 1 base remained unmatched. The CDR3 has 14 amino acids. The chain's CDR3 is CASSQEGQGYEQYF. For the CDR3, the DNA is TGCGCCAGCAGCCAAGAGGGACAGGGTTACGAGCAGTACTTC.